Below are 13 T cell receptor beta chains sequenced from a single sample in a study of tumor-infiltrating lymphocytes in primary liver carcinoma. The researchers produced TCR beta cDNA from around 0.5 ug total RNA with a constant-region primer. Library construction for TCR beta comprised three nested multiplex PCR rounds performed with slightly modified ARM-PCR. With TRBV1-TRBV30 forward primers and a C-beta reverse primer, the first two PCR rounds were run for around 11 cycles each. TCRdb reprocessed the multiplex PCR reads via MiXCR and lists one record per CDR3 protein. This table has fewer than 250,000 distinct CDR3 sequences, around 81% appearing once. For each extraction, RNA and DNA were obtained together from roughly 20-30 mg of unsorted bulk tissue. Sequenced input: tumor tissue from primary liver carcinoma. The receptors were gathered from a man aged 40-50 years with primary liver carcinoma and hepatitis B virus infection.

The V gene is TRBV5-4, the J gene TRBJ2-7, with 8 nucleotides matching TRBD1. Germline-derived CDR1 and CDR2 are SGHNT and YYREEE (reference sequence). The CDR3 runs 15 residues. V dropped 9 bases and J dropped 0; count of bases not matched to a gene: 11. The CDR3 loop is CANSRLGQGSYEQYF. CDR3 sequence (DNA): TGTGCCAATAGCCGCCTAGGACAGGGCTCCTACGAGCAGTACTTC.

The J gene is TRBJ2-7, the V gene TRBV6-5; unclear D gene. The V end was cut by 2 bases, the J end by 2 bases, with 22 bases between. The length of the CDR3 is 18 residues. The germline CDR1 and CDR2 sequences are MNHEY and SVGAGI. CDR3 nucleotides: TGTGCCAGCAGTTACAAGGGCCCTGGCAATTCGATAACCTACGAGCAGTACTTC. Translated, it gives CASSYKGPGNSITYEQYF.

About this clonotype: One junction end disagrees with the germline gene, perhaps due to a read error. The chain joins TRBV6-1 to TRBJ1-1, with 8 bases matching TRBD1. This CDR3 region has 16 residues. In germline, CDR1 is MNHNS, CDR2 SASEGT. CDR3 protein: CAGRRIRTGTNTETFF. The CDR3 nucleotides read TGTGCCGGCAGACGCATTAGGACAGGGACGAACACTGAAACTTTCTTT.

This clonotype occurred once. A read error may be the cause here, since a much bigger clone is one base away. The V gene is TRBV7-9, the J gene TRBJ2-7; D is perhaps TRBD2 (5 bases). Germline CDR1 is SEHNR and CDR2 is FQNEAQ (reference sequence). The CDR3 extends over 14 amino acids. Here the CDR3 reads CAISFDGVAYEQYF. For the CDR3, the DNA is TGTGCCATCAGCTTCGACGGGGTCGCCTACGAGCAGTACTTC.

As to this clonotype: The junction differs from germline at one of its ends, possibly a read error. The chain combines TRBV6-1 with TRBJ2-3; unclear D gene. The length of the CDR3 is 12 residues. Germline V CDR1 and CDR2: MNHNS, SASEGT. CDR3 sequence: CASIDWADTQYF. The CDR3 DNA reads TGTGCCAGCATTGATTGGGCAGATACGCAGTATTTC.

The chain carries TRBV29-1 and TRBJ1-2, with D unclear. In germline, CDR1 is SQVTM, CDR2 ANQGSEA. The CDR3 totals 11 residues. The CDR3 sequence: CGGGLNYGYTF. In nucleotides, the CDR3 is TGCGGAGGAGGATTGAACTATGGCTACACCTTC.

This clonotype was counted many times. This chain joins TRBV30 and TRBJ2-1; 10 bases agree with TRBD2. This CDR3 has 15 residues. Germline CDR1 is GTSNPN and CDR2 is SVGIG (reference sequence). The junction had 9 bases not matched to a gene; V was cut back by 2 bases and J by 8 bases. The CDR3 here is CAWSWLAGVGDEQFF. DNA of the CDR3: TGTGCCTGGAGTTGGCTAGCGGGAGTGGGGGATGAGCAGTTCTTC.

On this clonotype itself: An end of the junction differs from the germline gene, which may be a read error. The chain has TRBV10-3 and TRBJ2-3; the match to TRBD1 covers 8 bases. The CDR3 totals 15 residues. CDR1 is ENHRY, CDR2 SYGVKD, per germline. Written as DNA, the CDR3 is TGTACCATCAGTGCTGGCAGGGGGCGCACAGATACGCTGTATTTT. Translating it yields CTISAGRGRTDTLYF.

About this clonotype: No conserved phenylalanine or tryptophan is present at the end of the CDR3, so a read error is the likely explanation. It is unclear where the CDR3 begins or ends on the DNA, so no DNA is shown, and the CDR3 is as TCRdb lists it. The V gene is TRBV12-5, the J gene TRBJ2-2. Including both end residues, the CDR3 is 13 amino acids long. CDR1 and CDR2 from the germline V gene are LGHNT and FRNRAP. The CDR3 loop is CGSGLGNTGELLL.

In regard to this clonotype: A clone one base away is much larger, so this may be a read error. The CDR3 reads CASSHRGNLGKGEQYF. CDR3 coding DNA: TGTGCCAGCAGTCACAGGGGAAATCTAGGTAAAGGCGAGCAGTACTTC. The rearrangement links TRBV28 to TRBJ2-7; 7 bases line up with TRBD1. From germline, CDR1 is MDHEN and CDR2 SYDVKM. The CDR3 consists of 16 residues. Unmatched junction bases numbered 16, after V lost 5 bases and J lost 6 bases.

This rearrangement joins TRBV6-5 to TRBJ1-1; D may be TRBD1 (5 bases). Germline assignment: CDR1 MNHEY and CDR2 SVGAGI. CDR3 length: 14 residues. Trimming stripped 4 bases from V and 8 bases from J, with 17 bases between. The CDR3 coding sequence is TGTGCCAGCAGTTCCCTGACAGTAGGAACAGAAGCTTTCTTT. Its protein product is CASSSLTVGTEAFF.

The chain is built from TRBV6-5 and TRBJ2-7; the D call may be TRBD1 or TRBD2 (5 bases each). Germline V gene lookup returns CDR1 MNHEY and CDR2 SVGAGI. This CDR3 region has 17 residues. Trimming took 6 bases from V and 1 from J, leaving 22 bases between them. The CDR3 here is CASSPTLGGEGSYEQYF. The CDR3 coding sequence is TGTGCCAGCAGCCCTACACTTGGAGGCGAGGGGTCCTACGAGCAGTACTTC.

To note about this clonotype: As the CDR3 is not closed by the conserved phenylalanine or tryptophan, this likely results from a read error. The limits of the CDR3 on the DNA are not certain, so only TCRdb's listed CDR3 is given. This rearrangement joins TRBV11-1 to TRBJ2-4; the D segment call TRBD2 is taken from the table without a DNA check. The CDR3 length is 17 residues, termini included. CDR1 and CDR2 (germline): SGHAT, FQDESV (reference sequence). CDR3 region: CASSFPGTSGTKNTQYI.